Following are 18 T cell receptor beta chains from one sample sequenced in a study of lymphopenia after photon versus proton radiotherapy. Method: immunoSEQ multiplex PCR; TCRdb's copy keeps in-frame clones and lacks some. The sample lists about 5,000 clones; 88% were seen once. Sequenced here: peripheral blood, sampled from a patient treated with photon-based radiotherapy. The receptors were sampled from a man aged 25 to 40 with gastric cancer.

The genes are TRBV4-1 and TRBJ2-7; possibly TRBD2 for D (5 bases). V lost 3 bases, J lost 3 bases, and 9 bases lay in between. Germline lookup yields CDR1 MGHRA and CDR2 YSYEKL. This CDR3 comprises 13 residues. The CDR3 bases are TGCGCCAGCAGCCAGCCGGGAATCTACGAGCAGTACTTC. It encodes CASSQPGIYEQYF.

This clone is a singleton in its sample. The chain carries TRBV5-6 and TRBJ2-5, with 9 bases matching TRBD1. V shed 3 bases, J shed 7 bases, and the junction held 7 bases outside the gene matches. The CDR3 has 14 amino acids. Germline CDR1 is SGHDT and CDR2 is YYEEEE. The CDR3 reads CASSWDRDGGTQYF. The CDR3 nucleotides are TGTGCCAGCAGCTGGGACAGGGATGGGGGGACCCAGTACTTC. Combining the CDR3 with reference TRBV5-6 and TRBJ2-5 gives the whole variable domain DAGVTQSPTHLIKTRGQQVTLRCSPKSGHDTVSWYQQALGQGPQFIFQYYEEEERQRGNFPDRFSGHQFPNYSSELNVNALLLGDSALYLCASSWDRDGGTQYFGPGTRLLVL.

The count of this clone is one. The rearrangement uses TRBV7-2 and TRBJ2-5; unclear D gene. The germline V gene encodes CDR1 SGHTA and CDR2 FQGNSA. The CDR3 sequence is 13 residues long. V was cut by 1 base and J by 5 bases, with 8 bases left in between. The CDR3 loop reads CASSLDPQETQYF. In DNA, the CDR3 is TGTGCCAGCAGCTTAGACCCGCAGGAGACCCAGTACTTC.

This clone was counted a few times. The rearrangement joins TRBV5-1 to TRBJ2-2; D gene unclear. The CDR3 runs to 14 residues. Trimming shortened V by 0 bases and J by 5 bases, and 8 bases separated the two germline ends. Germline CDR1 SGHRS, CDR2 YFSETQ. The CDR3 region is CASSLGMETGELFF. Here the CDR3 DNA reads TGCGCCAGCAGCTTGGGGATGGAGACCGGGGAGCTGTTTTTT.

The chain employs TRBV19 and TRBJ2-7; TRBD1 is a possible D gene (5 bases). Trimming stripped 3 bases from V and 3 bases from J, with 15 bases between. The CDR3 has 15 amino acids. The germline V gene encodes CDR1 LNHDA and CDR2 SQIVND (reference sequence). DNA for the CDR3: TGTGCCAGTAGTATTCAGGGCGCCAACCACTACGAGCAGTACTTC. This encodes CASSIQGANHYEQYF.

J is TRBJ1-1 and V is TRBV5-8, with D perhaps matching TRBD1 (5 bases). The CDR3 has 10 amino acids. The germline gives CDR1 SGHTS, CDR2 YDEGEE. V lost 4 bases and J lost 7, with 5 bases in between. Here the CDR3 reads CASSQGEAFF. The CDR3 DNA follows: TGTGCCAGCAGCCAGGGTGAAGCTTTCTTT.

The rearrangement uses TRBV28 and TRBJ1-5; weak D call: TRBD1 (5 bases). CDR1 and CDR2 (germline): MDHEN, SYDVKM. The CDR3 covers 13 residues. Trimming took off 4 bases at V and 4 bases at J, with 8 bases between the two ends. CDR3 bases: TGTGCCAGCAGTTGGGGGGTTAATCAGCCCCAGCATTTT. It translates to CASSWGVNQPQHF.

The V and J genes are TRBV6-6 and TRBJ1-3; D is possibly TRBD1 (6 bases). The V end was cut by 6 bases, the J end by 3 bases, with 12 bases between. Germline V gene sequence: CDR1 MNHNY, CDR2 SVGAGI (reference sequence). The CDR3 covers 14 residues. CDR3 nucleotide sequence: TGTGCCAGCAGGGGGGCTACGCTTGGAAACACCATATATTTT. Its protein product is CASRGATLGNTIYF.

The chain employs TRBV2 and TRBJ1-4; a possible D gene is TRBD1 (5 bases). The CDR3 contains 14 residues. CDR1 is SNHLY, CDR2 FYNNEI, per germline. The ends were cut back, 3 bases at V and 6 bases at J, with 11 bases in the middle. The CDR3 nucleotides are TGTGCCAGCAGTGAGGGGGAAAGGGATGAAAAACTGTTTTTT. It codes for CASSEGERDEKLFF.

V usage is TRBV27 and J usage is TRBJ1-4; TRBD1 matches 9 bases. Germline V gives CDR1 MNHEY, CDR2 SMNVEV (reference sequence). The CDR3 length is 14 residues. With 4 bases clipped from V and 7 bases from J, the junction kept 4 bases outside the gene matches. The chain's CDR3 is CASSSADRGEKLFF. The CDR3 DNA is TGTGCCAGCAGTTCGGCGGACAGGGGTGAAAAACTGTTTTTT.

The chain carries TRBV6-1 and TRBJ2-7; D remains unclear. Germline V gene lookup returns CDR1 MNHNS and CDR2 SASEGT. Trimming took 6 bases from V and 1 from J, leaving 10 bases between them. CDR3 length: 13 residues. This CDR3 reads CASRSPGSYEQYF. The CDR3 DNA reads TGTGCCAGCAGAAGCCCCGGTTCCTACGAGCAGTACTTC.

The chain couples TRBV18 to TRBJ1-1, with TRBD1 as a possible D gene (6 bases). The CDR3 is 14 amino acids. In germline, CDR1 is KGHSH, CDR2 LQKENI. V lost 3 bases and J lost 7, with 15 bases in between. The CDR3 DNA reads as TGTGCCAGCTCACCGGACAGTTGGACCTATGAAGCTTTCTTT. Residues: CASSPDSWTYEAFF.

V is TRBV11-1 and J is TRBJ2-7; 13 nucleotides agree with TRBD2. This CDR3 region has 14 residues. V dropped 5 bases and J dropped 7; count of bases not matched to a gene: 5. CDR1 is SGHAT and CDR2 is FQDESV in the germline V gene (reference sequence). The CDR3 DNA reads TGTGCCAGCAGCCCAGGACTAGCGGGAGTGGAGCAGTACTTC. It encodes CASSPGLAGVEQYF.

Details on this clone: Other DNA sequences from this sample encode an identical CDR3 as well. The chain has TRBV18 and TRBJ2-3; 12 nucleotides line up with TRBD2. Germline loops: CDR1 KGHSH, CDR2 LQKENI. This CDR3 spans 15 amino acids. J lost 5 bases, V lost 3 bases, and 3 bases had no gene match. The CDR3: CASSPASGREDTQYF. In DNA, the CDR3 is TGTGCCAGCTCACCCGCTAGCGGGAGGGAAGATACGCAGTATTTT.

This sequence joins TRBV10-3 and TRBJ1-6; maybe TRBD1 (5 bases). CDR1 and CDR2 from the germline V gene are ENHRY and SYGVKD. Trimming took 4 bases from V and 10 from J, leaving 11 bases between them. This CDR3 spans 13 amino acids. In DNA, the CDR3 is TGTGCCATCAGTGGTGTCAGGGACTCACCCCTCCACTTT. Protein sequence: CAISGVRDSPLHF.

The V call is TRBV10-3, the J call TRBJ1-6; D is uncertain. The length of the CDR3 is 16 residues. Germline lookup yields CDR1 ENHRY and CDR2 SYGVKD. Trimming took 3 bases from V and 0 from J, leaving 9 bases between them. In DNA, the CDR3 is TGTGCCATCAGTGATGAATCGAGCTCCTATAATTCACCCCTCCACTTT. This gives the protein CAISDESSSYNSPLHF.

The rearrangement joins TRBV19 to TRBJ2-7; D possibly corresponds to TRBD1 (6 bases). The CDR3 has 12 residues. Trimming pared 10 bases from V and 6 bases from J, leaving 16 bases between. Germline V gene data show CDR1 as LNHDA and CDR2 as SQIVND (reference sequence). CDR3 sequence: CATDSAMGEQYF. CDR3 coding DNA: TGTGCCACGGACAGTGCTATGGGCGAGCAGTACTTC.

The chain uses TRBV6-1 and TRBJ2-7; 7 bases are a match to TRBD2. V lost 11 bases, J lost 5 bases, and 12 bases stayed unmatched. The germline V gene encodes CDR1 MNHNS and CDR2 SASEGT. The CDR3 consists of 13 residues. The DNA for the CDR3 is TGTGCCGCCCGGGGGGTGGGTCACGACGAGCAGTACTTC. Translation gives CAARGVGHDEQYF.